This TCR beta chain was recovered during a study of control samples from healthy donors and cancer patients (dated by TCRdb to 2018 to 2020). The library was built by means of the immunoSEQ multiplex PCR assay. The source is immuneACCESS, and TCRdb retained only in-frame sequences with V and J called. Part of the clones is not carried over; for the studies checked, unresolved V genes explain less than half of this, and the remainder is unexplained. This sample comprises approximately 160,000 clones, 80% to 95% of them detected only once. The ten largest clones represent less than 0.75% of the sample. Concerning this clone: Its antigen is not yet known. Nothing much larger sits one base from this clone, and base qualities are not available.

Compared with germline, V lacks 6 bases and J lacks 7 bases; bases without a gene match: 11. From the cysteine through the phenylalanine, the CDR3 covers 14 amino acids. Just the 42-base CDR3 DNA is kept, in frame starting at base 1. According to the germline V gene, CDR1 reads MDHEN and CDR2 reads SYDVKM. This sequence uses TRBV28 and TRBJ2-7; 8 of the junction bases match TRBD1. Sequenced input: blood. This clonotype was sampled from a woman aged 30 to 39 in good health. This receptor has the CDR3 CASRGGQEIDEQYF. The DNA reads as follows: TGTGCCAGCAGAGGGGGACAGGAGATTGATGAGCAGTACTTC.